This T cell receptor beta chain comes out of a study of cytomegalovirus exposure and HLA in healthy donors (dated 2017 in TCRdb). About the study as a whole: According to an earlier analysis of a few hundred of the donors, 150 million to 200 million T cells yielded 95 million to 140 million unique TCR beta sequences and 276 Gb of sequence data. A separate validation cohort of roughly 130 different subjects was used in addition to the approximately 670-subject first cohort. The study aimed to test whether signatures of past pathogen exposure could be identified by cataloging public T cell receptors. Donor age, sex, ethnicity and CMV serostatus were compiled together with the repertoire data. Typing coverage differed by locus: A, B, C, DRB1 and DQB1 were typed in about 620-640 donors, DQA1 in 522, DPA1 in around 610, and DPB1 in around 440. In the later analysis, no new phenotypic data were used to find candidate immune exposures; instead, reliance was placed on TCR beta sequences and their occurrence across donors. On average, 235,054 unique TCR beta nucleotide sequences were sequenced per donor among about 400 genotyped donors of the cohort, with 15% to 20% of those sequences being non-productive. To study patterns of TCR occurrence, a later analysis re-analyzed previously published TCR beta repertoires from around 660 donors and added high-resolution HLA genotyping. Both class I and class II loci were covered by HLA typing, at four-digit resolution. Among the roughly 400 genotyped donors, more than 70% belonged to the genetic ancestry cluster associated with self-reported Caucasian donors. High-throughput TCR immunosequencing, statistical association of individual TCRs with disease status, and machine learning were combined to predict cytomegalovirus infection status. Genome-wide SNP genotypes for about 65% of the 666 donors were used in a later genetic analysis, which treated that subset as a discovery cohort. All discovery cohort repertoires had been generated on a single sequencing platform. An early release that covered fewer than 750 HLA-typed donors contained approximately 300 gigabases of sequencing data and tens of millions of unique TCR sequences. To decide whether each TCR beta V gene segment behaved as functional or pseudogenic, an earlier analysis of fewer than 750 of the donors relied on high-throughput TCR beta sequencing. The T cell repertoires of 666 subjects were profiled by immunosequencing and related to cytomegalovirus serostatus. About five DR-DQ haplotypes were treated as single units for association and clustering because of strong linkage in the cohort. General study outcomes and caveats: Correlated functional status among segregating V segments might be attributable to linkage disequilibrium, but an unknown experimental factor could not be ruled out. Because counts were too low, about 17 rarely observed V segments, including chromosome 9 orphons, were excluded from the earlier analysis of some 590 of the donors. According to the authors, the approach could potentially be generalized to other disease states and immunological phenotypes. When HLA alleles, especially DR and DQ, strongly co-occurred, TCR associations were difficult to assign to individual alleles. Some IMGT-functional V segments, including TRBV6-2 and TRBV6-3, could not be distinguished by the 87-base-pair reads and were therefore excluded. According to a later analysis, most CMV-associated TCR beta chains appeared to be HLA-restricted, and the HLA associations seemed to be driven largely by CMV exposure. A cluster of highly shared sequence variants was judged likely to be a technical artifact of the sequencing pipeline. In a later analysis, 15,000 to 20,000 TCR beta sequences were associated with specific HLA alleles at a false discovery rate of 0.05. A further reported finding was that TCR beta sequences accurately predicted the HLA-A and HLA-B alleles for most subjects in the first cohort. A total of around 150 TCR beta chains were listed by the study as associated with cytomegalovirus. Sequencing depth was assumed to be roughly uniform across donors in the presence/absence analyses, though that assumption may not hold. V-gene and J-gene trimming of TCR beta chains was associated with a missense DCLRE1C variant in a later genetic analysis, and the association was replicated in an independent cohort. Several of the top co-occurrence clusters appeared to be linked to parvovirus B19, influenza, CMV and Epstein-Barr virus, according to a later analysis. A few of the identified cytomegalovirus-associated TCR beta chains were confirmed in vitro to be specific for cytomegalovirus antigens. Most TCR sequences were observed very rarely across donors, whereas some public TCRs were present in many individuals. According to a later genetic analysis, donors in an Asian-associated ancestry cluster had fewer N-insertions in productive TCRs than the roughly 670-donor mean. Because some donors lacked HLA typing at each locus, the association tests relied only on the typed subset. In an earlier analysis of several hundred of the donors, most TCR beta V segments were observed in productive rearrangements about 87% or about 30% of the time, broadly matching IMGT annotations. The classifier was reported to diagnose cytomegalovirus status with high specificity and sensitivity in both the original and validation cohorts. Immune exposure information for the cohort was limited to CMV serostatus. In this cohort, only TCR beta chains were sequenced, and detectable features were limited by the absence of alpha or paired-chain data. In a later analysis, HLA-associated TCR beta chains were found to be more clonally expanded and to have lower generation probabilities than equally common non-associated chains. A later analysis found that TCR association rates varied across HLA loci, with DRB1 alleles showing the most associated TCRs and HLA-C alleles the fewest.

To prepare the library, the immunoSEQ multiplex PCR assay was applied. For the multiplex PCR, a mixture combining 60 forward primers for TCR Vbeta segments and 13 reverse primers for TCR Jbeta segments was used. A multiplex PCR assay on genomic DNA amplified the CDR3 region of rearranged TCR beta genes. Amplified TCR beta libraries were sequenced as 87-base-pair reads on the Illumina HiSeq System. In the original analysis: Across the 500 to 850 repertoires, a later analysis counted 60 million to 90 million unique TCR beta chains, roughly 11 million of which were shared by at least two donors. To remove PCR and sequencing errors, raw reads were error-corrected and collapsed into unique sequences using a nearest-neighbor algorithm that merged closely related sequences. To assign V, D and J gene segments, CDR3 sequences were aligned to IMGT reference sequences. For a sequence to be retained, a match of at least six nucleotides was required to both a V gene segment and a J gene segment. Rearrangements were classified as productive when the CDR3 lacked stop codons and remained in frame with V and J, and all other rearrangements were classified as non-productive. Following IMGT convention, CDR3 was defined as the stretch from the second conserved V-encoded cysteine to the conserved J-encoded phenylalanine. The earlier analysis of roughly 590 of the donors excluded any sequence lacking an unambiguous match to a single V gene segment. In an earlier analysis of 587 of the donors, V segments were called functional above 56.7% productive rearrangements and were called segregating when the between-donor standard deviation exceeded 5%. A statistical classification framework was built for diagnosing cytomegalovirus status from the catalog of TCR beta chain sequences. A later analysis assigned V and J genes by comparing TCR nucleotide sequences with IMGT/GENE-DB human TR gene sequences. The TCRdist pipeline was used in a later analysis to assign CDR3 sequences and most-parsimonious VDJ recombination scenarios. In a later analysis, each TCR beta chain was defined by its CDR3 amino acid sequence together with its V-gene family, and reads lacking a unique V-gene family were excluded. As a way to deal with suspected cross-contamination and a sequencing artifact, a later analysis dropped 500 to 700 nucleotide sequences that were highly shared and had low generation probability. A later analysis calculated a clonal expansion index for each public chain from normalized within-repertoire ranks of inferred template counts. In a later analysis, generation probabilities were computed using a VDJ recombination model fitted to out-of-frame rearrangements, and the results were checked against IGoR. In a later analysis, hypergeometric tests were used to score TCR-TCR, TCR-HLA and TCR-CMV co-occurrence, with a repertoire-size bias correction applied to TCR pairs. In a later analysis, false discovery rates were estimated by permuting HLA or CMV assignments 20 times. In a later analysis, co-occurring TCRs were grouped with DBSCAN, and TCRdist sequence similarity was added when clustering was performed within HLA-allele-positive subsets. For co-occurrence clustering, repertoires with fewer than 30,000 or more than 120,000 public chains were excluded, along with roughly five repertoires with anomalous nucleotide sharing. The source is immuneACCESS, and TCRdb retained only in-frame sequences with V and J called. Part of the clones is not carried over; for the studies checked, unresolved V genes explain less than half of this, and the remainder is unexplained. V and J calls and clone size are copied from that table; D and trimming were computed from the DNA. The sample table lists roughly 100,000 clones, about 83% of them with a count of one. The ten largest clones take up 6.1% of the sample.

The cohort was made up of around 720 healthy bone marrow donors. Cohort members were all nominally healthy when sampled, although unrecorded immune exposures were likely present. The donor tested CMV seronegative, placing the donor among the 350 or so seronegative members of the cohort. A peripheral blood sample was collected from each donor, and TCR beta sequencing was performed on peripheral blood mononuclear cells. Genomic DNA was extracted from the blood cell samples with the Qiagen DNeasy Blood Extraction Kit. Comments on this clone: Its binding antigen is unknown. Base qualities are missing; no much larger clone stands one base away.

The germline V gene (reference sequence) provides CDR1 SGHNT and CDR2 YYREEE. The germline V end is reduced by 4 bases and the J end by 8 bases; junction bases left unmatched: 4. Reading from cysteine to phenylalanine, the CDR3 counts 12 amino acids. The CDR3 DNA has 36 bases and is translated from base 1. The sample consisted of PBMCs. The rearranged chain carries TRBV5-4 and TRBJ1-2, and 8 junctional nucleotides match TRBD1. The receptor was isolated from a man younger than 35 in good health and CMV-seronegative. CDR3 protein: CASSPGGAGYTF. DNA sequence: TGTGCCAGCAGCCCAGGGGGCGCGGGCTACACCTTC.